The rows below give T cell receptor beta chains drawn from one sample of a study of T cells after yellow fever vaccination. Via MiXCR, TCRdb re-called the 5' RACE reads, giving one row per CDR3 protein. The sample yields hundreds of thousands of distinct CDR3 sequences, 3.6% seen once. The sequences come from PBMCs, collected on the day of the yellow fever booster vaccination. The source of these receptors is a man aged 18-30 years who received the YFV17D yellow fever vaccine. Each CDR3 is given with its conserved first and last residue. A D gene is named only where the DNA matches it firmly. Size values are once, few and many counts, or a class for expanded clones, and some rows have none.

-	-	12	TRBV12-3/TRBV12-4	TRBJ2-3	TGTGCCAGCAGTCCTCAAGTAGATACGCAGTATTTT	CASSPQVDTQYF
-	many	12	TRBV7-2	TRBJ2-1	TGTGCCAGCAGCTCTACCTACAATGAGCAGTTCTTC	CASSSTYNEQFF
-	-	15	TRBV20-1	TRBJ1-1	TGCAGTGCTAAGCGTTCAGGGGCGGGGAACACTGAAGCTTTCTTT	CSAKRSGAGNTEAFF
-	-	13	TRBV7-2	TRBJ1-3	TGTGCCAGCAGCCCCGACATCGGAAACACCATATATTTT	CASSPDIGNTIYF
-	many	11	TRBV20-1	TRBJ1-1	TGCAGCAGAGAGACCGGGGGTGAAGCTTTCTTT	CSRETGGEAFF
-	few	20	TRBV11-2	TRBJ2-7	TGTGCCAGCAGCTGGACCGATTTCGGGACGGCTACTTTCTTCTCCTACGAGCAGTACTTC	CASSWTDFGTATFFSYEQYF
-	few	13	TRBV18	TRBJ2-2	TGTGCCAGCTCATCTCAAACCACCGGGGAGCTGTTTTTT	CASSSQTTGELFF
-	few	13	TRBV5-1	TRBJ1-1	TGCGCCAGCAGCATTGGCCCGGACAGTGAAGCTTTCTTT	CASSIGPDSEAFF
TRBD2	many	15	TRBV7-3	TRBJ2-1	TGTGCCAGCAGCTTAGGACTAGCGGACTACAATGAGCAGTTCTTC	CASSLGLADYNEQFF
TRBD1	few	13	TRBV7-8	TRBJ1-1	TGTGCCAGCAGCTTAAGGGGGCTCGGCGGAGCTTTCTTT	CASSLRGLGGAFF
-	few	13	TRBV7-2	TRBJ2-5	TGTGCCAGCAGTCTTATACGGGAAGAGACCCAGTACTTC	CASSLIREETQYF
-	many	16	TRBV20-1	TRBJ1-5	TGCAGTGCTAGTCTCTCCTCCCGCAGTAGCAATCAGCCCCAGCATTTT	CSASLSSRSSNQPQHF
TRBD1	many	14	TRBV19	TRBJ1-5	TGTGCCAGTGCCGGGACAGGGGGCCGACAGCCCCAGCATTTT	CASAGTGGRQPQHF
-	-	17	TRBV19	TRBJ2-2	TGTGCCAGTAGTATCCGGACAGTACACAAGAACACCGGGGAGCTGTTTTTT	CASSIRTVHKNTGELFF
-	many	14	TRBV5-1	TRBJ2-3	TGCGCCAGCAGCTTTGCGCTGGTTACAGATACGCAGTATTTT	CASSFALVTDTQYF
TRBD2	few	16	TRBV7-3	TRBJ2-1	TGTGCCAGCAGCTCGAGAACTAGCGGGGGGTCCGATGAGCAGTTCTTC	CASSSRTSGGSDEQFF
-	many	16	TRBV5-8	TRBJ1-1	TGTGCCAGCAGCTTTAGCCTGGGGACGGGGAACACTGAAGCTTTCTTT	CASSFSLGTGNTEAFF
TRBD2	many	13	TRBV5-4	TRBJ2-3	TGTGCCAGCAGCTCCAGCGGGGTAGATACGCAGTATTTT	CASSSSGVDTQYF
-	few	14	TRBV6-6	TRBJ1-4	TGTGCCAGCAGTCACGGACAGAAAAATGAAAAACTGTTTTTT	CASSHGQKNEKLFF
TRBD2	many	17	TRBV5-4	TRBJ2-5	TGTGCCAGCAGCTTGGTAGTTCTAGCGGGGTACCAAGAGACCCAGTACTTC	CASSLVVLAGYQETQYF
TRBD1	few	14	TRBV29-1	TRBJ2-5	TGCAGCGTTGAAGAGGCGGACAGGCAAGAGACCCAGTACTTC	CSVEEADRQETQYF
TRBD1	many	14	TRBV29-1	TRBJ2-2	TGCAGCGTTCGGGACAGGCTTAACACCGGGGAGCTGTTTTTT	CSVRDRLNTGELFF
-	many	16	TRBV7-3	TRBJ2-3	TGTGCCAGCAGCTTACTGCCACCGAGAACCACAGATACGCAGTATTTT	CASSLLPPRTTDTQYF
TRBD2	many	17	TRBV20-1	TRBJ2-5	TGCAGTGCCAGGGCCATCACTAGCGGGGGGGCGGGGGAGACCCAGTACTTC	CSARAITSGGAGETQYF
-	many	15	TRBV5-4	TRBJ1-2	TGTGCCAGCAGCTTGGAGAGCAGCCCTTCCTATGGCTACACCTTC	CASSLESSPSYGYTF